These 12 T cell receptor beta chains were all obtained from the same sample, sequenced in a study of T cell responses to AZD1222 COVID-19 vaccine. Produced via immunoSEQ multiplex PCR; TCRdb's table is partial and in-frame only. Among about 140,000 clones listed, over 90% were seen once. This specimen was peripheral blood, taken on day 0 of MenACWY control vaccination. Receptors originate from an adult in good health.

As regards this clone: Other DNA sequences in this specimen translate into the identical CDR3. The chain couples TRBV15 to TRBJ1-5, with no clear D. The CDR3 sequence is 13 residues long. CDR1 and CDR2 from the germline V gene are LNHNV and YYDKDF (reference sequence). The V and J ends lost 1 base and 4 bases respectively, with 5 bases between them. Here the CDR3 reads CATSRGRNQPQHF. Written as DNA, the CDR3 is TGTGCCACCAGCAGAGGGAGGAATCAGCCCCAGCATTTT.

This sequence joins TRBV7-9 and TRBJ1-6, with D maybe TRBD1 (5 bases). The CDR3 totals 17 residues. Germline CDR1 reads SEHNR; CDR2 reads FQNEAQ (reference sequence). Trimming cost V 1 base and J 4 bases, with 14 bases left between them. In DNA, the CDR3 is TGTGCCAGCAGCTTAGTCCGGTCAGGGTCGTATAATTCACCCCTCCACTTT. Residues: CASSLVRSGSYNSPLHF.

The DNA of the CDR3 is TGTGCCAGCTCTGCCGCATATGGCTACACCTTC. It yields the protein CASSAAYGYTF. This chain connects TRBV2 to TRBJ1-2, with D hard to call. V lost 8 bases and J 5 bases, leaving 9 bases between the germline ends. The CDR3 contains 11 residues. CDR1 SNHLY and CDR2 FYNNEI come from the germline V gene.

This clone has just a few counts. Other DNA variants within this sample encode the same CDR3. This rearrangement joins TRBV28 to TRBJ1-2, with D perhaps matching TRBD1 (6 bases). CDR1 is MDHEN, CDR2 SYDVKM, per germline. V lost 6 bases to trimming and J lost 0 bases, with 11 bases between them. The CDR3 runs 14 residues. The CDR3 DNA follows: TGTGCCAGCAGGGTACAGGGCACTAACTATGGCTACACCTTC. Translation: CASRVQGTNYGYTF.

V usage is TRBV12-3 or TRBV12-4 and J usage is TRBJ1-2; D unresolved. CDR3 length equals 13 residues. With 6 bases removed from V and 8 bases from J, the gap between germline ends came to 16 bases. CDR3 protein: CASSPSSSLGYTF. The CDR3 DNA sequence: TGTGCCAGCAGCCCTAGCTCGTCTTTAGGCTACACCTTC.

J is TRBJ1-2 and V is TRBV21-1; the D call of TRBD1 is as the table states it, not checked on the DNA. TRBV21-1 is a pseudogene locus. CDR3 length equals 16 residues. CDR3 in amino acids: CASRQYLDKRPQGYTF. In nucleotides, the CDR3 is TGTGCCAGCAGACAGTACCTGGACAAGCGCCCTCAGGGCTACACCTTC.

The chain employs TRBV5-6 and TRBJ2-1; no clear D. With 4 bases removed from V and 5 bases from J, the gap between germline ends came to 7 bases. The CDR3 runs to 12 residues. The germline V gene has CDR1 SGHDT and CDR2 YYEEEE. CDR3 in amino acids: CASSKTNNEQFF. CDR3 DNA sequence: TGTGCCAGCAGCAAGACCAACAATGAGCAGTTCTTC.

The sample holds a few counts of this clone. The chain recombines TRBV11-3 with TRBJ2-1, with a possible D match to TRBD2 (6 bases). Per germline, CDR1 SGHNT and CDR2 YENEEA. Trimming left V 1 base short and J 2 bases short, with 6 bases between. The CDR3 contains 14 residues. The CDR3 coding sequence is TGTGCCAGCAGCTTAGCGGGAGCCTACAATGAGCAGTTCTTC. Translation: CASSLAGAYNEQFF.

This chain joins TRBV25-1 and TRBJ2-7; TRBD2 matches 12 bases. Unmatched junction bases numbered 7, after V lost 0 bases and J lost 1 base. Germline loops: CDR1 MGHDK, CDR2 SYGVNS. The CDR3 extends over 18 amino acids. The CDR3 DNA sequence: TGTGCCAGCAGTGAATATCATACTAGCGGGAGGAAGTCCTACGAGCAGTACTTC. Its protein product is CASSEYHTSGRKSYEQYF.

The V call is TRBV4-1, the J call TRBJ1-1; 7 bases match TRBD1. The CDR3 extends over 16 amino acids. Germline CDR1 reads MGHRA; CDR2 reads YSYEKL. With V trimmed by 3 bases and J by 1 base, 8 bases remained unmatched. The CDR3 loop is CASSHRDRSPNTEAFF. The CDR3 bases are TGCGCCAGCAGCCACCGGGACAGAAGCCCGAACACTGAAGCTTTCTTT.

The genes are TRBV4-2 and TRBJ2-3; 14 bases are a match to TRBD2. J was trimmed by 5 bases and V by 0 bases; bases with no gene match: 16. The CDR3 sequence is 21 residues long. Germline CDR1 LGHNA, CDR2 YNFKEQ. The CDR3 nucleotides read TGTGCCAGCAGCCAAGATAATAGACTAGCGGGGGGGCCCAAACAAGTAGATACGCAGTATTTT. This sequence encodes CASSQDNRLAGGPKQVDTQYF.

The rearrangement joins TRBV10-3 to TRBJ2-3; D not resolved. V lost 0 bases and J 5 bases, leaving 6 bases between the germline ends. Germline CDR1 is ENHRY and CDR2 is SYGVKD. The CDR3 sequence is 13 residues long. The CDR3 DNA is TGTGCCATCAGTGAGTCTGCCTTAGATACGCAGTATTTT. Protein product: CAISESALDTQYF.